These 7 T cell receptor beta chains were sequenced from one sample in a study of blood T cell repertoires in COVID-19. TCRdb's copy holds only in-frame clones and misses some; the assay was immunoSEQ multiplex PCR. The data hold approximately 70,000 clones, with roughly 86% observed a single time. The sample consisted of peripheral blood. These TCRs come from a woman in her 50s with acute or convalescent COVID-19.

The chain is built from TRBV3-1 (or the pseudogene TRBV3-2) and TRBJ2-3, with no clear D. V was pared by 3 bases and J by 3 bases, with 10 bases between. The germline V gene has CDR1 LGHDT and CDR2 YNNKEL (reference sequence). The CDR3 length is 14 residues. CDR3 loop: CASSHSHQTDTQYF. CDR3 nucleotide sequence: TGTGCCAGCAGCCATTCCCATCAGACAGATACGCAGTATTTT.

This chain connects TRBV2 to TRBJ2-5; D is unresolved. This CDR3 has 13 residues. Trimming stripped 7 bases from V and 2 bases from J, with 11 bases between. The germline V gene encodes CDR1 SNHLY and CDR2 FYNNEI. The chain's CDR3 is CASTSLAQETQYF. The CDR3 DNA reads as TGTGCCAGCACCAGCTTAGCTCAAGAGACCCAGTACTTC.

This chain links TRBV28 with TRBJ2-7; D is possibly TRBD2 (6 bases). The CDR3 has 10 residues. The V end was cut by 6 bases, the J end by 9 bases, with 9 bases between. Germline V gene data show CDR1 as MDHEN and CDR2 as SYDVKM. The CDR3 loop is CASSTGVQYF. The CDR3 DNA reads as TGTGCCAGCAGCACGGGGGTGCAGTACTTC.

The rearrangement joins TRBV21-1 to TRBJ2-1; the table's D call TRBD2 went unverified against the DNA. TRBV21-1 is marked as a pseudogene. The CDR3 has 16 residues. The CDR3 sequence is CASIPVLAENYNEQFF. The CDR3 nucleotides are TGTGCCAGCATCCCAGTACTAGCGGAGAACTACAATGAGCAGTTCTTC.

The J gene is TRBJ2-7, the V gene TRBV7-9; 7 bases line up with TRBD1. After removal of 3 bases from V and 6 bases from J, the junction contained 2 bases not matched to a gene. This CDR3 comprises 12 residues. Germline CDR1 SEHNR, CDR2 FQNEAQ (reference sequence). The CDR3 DNA reads as TGTGCCAGCAGCTTTACAGGGGCCGAGCAGTACTTC. The encoded protein is CASSFTGAEQYF.

The chain is built from TRBV7-9 and TRBJ1-1; the D is unclear. The CDR3 is 13 residues long. Trimming shortened V by 1 base and J by 9 bases, and 12 bases separated the two germline ends. Germline loops: CDR1 SEHNR, CDR2 FQNEAQ (reference sequence). CDR3 loop: CASSLDWTGKAFF. As DNA, the CDR3 is TGTGCCAGCAGCTTAGATTGGACTGGGAAAGCTTTCTTT.

This chain links TRBV30 with TRBJ1-4; the match to TRBD1 covers 7 bases. With 2 bases clipped from V and 5 bases from J, the junction kept 5 bases outside the gene matches. CDR1 GTSNPN and CDR2 SVGIG come from the germline V gene (reference sequence). This CDR3 is built from 14 residues. CDR3 sequence (DNA): TGTGCCTGGAGTAGGGGGCGCAGAAATGAAAAACTGTTTTTT. Its translation is CAWSRGRRNEKLFF.